This T cell receptor beta chain came from a study of shared T cell receptors in the human thymus. From germline, CDR1 is PRHDT and CDR2 FYEKMQ (reference sequence). The CDR3 is made up of 15 amino acids. V lost 2 bases, J lost 7 bases, and 15 bases lay in between. Clones were sequenced by immunoSEQ multiplex PCR, and TCRdb holds only the in-frame ones, with some missing. Of some 700,000 clones in the sample, over 75% were seen once. This clone has just a few counts. These sequences were also reported in another study, on human thymus T cells. That study adds: Resected material from corrective heart surgery provided the thymus tissue analysed.

The receptor was derived from a girl in the first two years of life with a congenital heart defect. The sequencing input was thymocytes. The chain uses TRBV13 and TRBJ1-5; possible D gene TRBD1, 5 bases. CDR3 region: CASSLSGQGKQPQHF. The DNA of the CDR3 is TGTGCCAGCAGCTTATCAGGCCAGGGAAAACAGCCCCAGCATTTT. The whole variable domain, remainder taken from reference TRBV13 and TRBJ1-5, is AAGVIQSPRHLIKEKRETATLKCYPIPRHDTVYWYQQGPGQDPQFLISFYEKMQSDKGSIPDRFSAQQFSDYHSELNMSSLELGDSALYFCASSLSGQGKQPQHFGDGTRLSIL.